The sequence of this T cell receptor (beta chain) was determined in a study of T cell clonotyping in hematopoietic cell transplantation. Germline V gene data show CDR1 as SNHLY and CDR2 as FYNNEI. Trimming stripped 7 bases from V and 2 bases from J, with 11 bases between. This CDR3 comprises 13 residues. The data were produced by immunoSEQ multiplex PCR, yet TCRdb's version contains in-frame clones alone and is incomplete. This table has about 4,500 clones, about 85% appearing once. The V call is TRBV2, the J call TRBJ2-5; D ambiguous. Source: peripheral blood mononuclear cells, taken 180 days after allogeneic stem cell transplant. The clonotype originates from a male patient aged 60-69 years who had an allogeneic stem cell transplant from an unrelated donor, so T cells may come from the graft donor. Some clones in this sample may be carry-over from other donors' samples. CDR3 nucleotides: TGTGCCAGCAACCCAGGACGACAAGAGACCCAGTACTTC. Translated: CASNPGRQETQYF.